One sample yielded the 3 T cell receptor beta chains listed below, sequenced in a study of long-term antiretroviral therapy in people with HIV. At the survey level, the v3.0 immunoSEQ assay was run. Only in-frame clones appear in the TCRdb table, and some are missing; sequencing was by immunoSEQ multiplex PCR. The table shows 9,000 to 10,000 clones, with approximately 78% occurring only once. The sample in question was unsorted PBMCs, obtained 0.7 years after starting antiretroviral therapy. These receptors were collected from a man in his forties or fifties with HIV.

This chain joins TRBV2 and TRBJ2-7, with TRBD1 matching 9 bases. The germline V gene encodes CDR1 SNHLY and CDR2 FYNNEI. V lost 6 bases, J lost 1 base, and 7 bases stayed unmatched. The CDR3 sequence is 15 residues long. CDR3 region: CASSIPGQGSYEQYF. The DNA for the CDR3 is TGTGCCAGCAGCATACCGGGACAGGGTTCCTACGAGCAGTACTTC.

The chain is built from TRBV7-2 and TRBJ2-1; tentatively, D is TRBD2 (5 bases). Germline loops: CDR1 SGHTA, CDR2 FQGNSA. V lost 2 bases, J lost 2 bases, and 13 bases lay in between. The CDR3 totals 16 residues. This CDR3 is CASSLSGSLPYNEQFF. The CDR3 DNA reads as TGTGCCAGCAGCTTATCGGGGAGTCTGCCCTACAATGAGCAGTTCTTC.

This chain links TRBV19 with TRBJ2-1; 9 bases map to TRBD1. CDR1 and CDR2 (germline): LNHDA, SQIVND (reference sequence). The length of the CDR3 is 16 residues. Losses at the gene ends were 0 bases for V and 1 base for J; bases not matched to a gene: 1. CDR3 nucleotide sequence: TGTGCCAGTAGTATAGATGGACAGGGGTCCTACAATGAGCAGTTCTTC. Translated: CASSIDGQGSYNEQFF.